This T cell receptor beta chain was recovered during a study of blood T cell repertoires in COVID-19. Study-wide background: Acute and convalescent COVID-19 samples came from the United States, Italy and Spain. PBMCs, B-cell-depleted T cells, or T cells provided the cDNA or gDNA that made up the material.

In the original processing: Amplified reference gene primers provided the basis for estimating nucleated cell counts. Sequencing used immunoSEQ multiplex PCR; TCRdb keeps in-frame clones, though not all of them. V and J calls and clone size are given by that table; D and trimming were obtained from the DNA. The sample lists 200,000 to 250,000 clones; approximately 83% were seen once. CDR3 length equals 16 residues. Germline CDR1 reads SGDLS; CDR2 reads YYNGEE. The junction had 8 bases not matched to a gene; V was cut back by 5 bases and J by 4 bases. This clonotype was obtained from a woman between 40 and 50 years old with acute COVID-19. Material for sequencing was PBMCs or T cells enriched from blood (not recorded which). This chain connects TRBV9 to TRBJ2-2; 10 bases agree with TRBD1. The CDR3 nucleotides read TGTGCCAGCAGAGAAGGACAGGGGGTTGGCACCGGGGAGCTGTTTTTT. Its translation is CASREGQGVGTGELFF. The whole variable domain, remainder taken from reference TRBV9 and TRBJ2-2, is DSGVTQTPKHLITATGQRVTLRCSPRSGDLSVYWYQQSLDQGLQFLIQYYNGEERAKGNILERFSAQQFPDLHSELNLSSLELGDSALYFCASREGQGVGTGELFFGEGSRLTVL.